The 25 T cell receptor beta chains given below trace back to one sample, sequenced in a study of blood T cell repertoires in COVID-19. The table came from immunoSEQ multiplex PCR; TCRdb's copy has only in-frame clones and leaves some out. The sample gives tens of thousands of clones, 65% to 90% of which show up once; around 20% is in the top ten. Specimen: peripheral blood. The receptors stem from an elderly woman with acute or convalescent COVID-19.

This rearrangement joins TRBV21-1 to TRBJ1-2; the D call TRBD1 from the table was never checked on the DNA. TRBV21-1 is recorded as a pseudogene. There are 16 residues in the CDR3. DNA of the CDR3: TGTGCCAGCAGCAAAGAGGGGCGGCAGCCCAACTATGGCTACACCTTC. Protein product: CASSKEGRQPNYGYTF.

This clone was recorded once. The chain combines TRBV7-9 with TRBJ1-2; tentatively, D is TRBD1 (6 bases). The V end was cut by 5 bases, the J end by 5 bases, with 12 bases between. The length of the CDR3 is 13 residues. Germline V gives CDR1 SEHNR, CDR2 FQNEAQ (reference sequence). CDR3 bases: TGTGCCAGCAGCATACAGGGAGGGTATGGCTACACCTTC. Protein sequence: CASSIQGGYGYTF.

This chain uses TRBV5-4 with TRBJ2-7; D perhaps matches TRBD2 (6 bases). Germline CDR1 is SGHNT and CDR2 is YYREEE (reference sequence). The CDR3 spans 15 residues. V gave up 9 bases and J gave up 2 bases, with 21 bases separating them. This chain's CDR3 is CATAGGRTLTYEQYF. The CDR3 DNA reads as TGTGCCACCGCAGGAGGGCGGACACTCACCTACGAGCAGTACTTC.

The chain couples TRBV9 to TRBJ1-2, with 9 bases aligning to TRBD1. Germline CDR1 is SGDLS and CDR2 is YYNGEE. CDR3 length: 16 amino acids. V lost 4 bases, J lost 7 bases, and 14 bases stayed unmatched. The CDR3 is CASSLAPGQGPGGYTF. CDR3 bases: TGTGCCAGCAGCCTAGCCCCGGGACAGGGTCCCGGTGGCTACACCTTC.

The gene calls are TRBV5-1 and TRBJ2-3; TRBD2 matches at 7 bases. The CDR3 is made up of 14 amino acids. The V and J ends lost 1 base and 1 base, in that order; junction bases with no gene match: 0. The germline V gene has CDR1 SGHRS and CDR2 YFSETQ. CDR3 region: CASSLTSGTDTQYF. CDR3 nucleotides: TGCGCCAGCAGCTTGACTAGCGGCACAGATACGCAGTATTTT.

This clone appeared a few times. The gene calls are TRBV6-1 and TRBJ1-2; TRBD1 matches 8 bases. This CDR3 contains 15 residues. V gave up 1 base and J gave up 2 bases; unmatched junction bases: 3. Germline V gives CDR1 MNHNS, CDR2 SASEGT. The CDR3 DNA is TGTGCCAGCAGTGAAGACCCAGGGGGCAACTATGGCTACACCTTC. This codes for CASSEDPGGNYGYTF.

This clone was counted once. The V gene is TRBV2, the J gene TRBJ1-2; TRBD1 matches 9 bases. V lost 1 base to trimming and J lost 3 bases; unmatched junction nucleotides: 3. The CDR3 has 15 amino acids. Germline-derived CDR1 and CDR2 are SNHLY and FYNNEI. DNA for the CDR3: TGTGCCAGCAGTGAAGGGACAGGGGTTTACTATGGCTACACCTTC. The encoded protein is CASSEGTGVYYGYTF.

This rearrangement joins TRBV5-1 to TRBJ2-7, with D perhaps TRBD2 (6 bases). Germline V gene data show CDR1 as SGHRS and CDR2 as YFSETQ. Trimming cost V 4 bases and J 6 bases, with 23 bases left between them. This CDR3 region has 16 residues. The CDR3 nucleotides are TGCGCCAGCAGCCAGCCTGGCGGGGCCTCCGTTGGCGAGCAGTACTTC. This translates into CASSQPGGASVGEQYF.

A few counts support this clone. The chain joins TRBV28 to TRBJ1-2; D remains ambiguous. This CDR3 is 14 amino acids long. The V gene lost 8 bases and the J gene lost 1 base, with 14 bases spanning the gap. In germline, CDR1 is MDHEN, CDR2 SYDVKM. This CDR3 reads CASQTRRFNYGYTF. CDR3 nucleotide sequence: TGTGCCAGCCAAACCAGGCGTTTTAACTATGGCTACACCTTC.

The chain's CDR3 is CASSQDTGGGVETQYF. The CDR3 region has the DNA TGCGCCAGCAGCCAAGACACCGGAGGGGGCGTAGAGACCCAGTACTTC. The chain has TRBV4-1 and TRBJ2-5; D might be TRBD1 (7 bases). V was cut by 0 bases and J by 4 bases, with 15 bases left in between. The germline CDR1 and CDR2 sequences are MGHRA and YSYEKL. CDR3 length: 16 amino acids.

V and J are TRBV5-1 and TRBJ1-4; D is perhaps TRBD1 (5 bases). V lost 0 bases and J lost 10, with 13 bases in between. Germline V gene data show CDR1 as SGHRS and CDR2 as YFSETQ. The CDR3 sequence is 14 residues long. The CDR3 is CASSLEPGVGKLFF. In nucleotides, the CDR3 is TGCGCCAGCAGCTTGGAGCCGGGGGTGGGAAAACTGTTTTTT. The complete variable domain, with remaining parts taken from reference TRBV5-1 and TRBJ1-4, reads KAGVTQTPRYLIKTRGQQVTLSCSPISGHRSVSWYQQTPGQGLQFLFEYFSETQRNKGNFPGRFSGRQFSNSRSEMNVSTLELGDSALYLCASSLEPGVGKLFFGSGTQLSVL.

The V gene is TRBV11-3, the J gene TRBJ1-1, with D unclear. This CDR3 has 13 amino acids. Germline V gives CDR1 SGHNT, CDR2 YENEEA. V was shortened by 5 bases and J by 4 bases, with 11 bases between the two germline ends. CDR3 nucleotide sequence: TGTGCCAGCAGCCCCAGTGGGCGCACTGAAGCTTTCTTT. Residues: CASSPSGRTEAFF.

The chain couples TRBV4-1 to TRBJ2-7; 8 nucleotides line up with TRBD1. The CDR3 spans 15 residues. Germline V gene sequence: CDR1 MGHRA, CDR2 YSYEKL. Germline trimming cut 0 bases from V and 6 bases from J; bases unmatched to any gene: 7. The chain's CDR3 is CASSQEFGQGVEQYF. The CDR3 DNA reads as TGCGCCAGCAGCCAAGAATTTGGACAGGGCGTCGAGCAGTACTTC.

V gene TRBV5-1 combines with J gene TRBJ2-2, with 9 bases aligning to TRBD2. Per germline, CDR1 SGHRS and CDR2 YFSETQ. The V segment lost 3 bases and the J segment 7 bases; nucleotides outside the gene matches: 4. The CDR3 consists of 14 residues. The CDR3 region has the DNA TGCGCCAGCAGCTGGGGGACTAGCAGCGGGGAGCTGTTTTTT. Amino acid sequence: CASSWGTSSGELFF.

The chain is built from TRBV2 and TRBJ2-1, with 9 bases aligning to TRBD2. With 4 bases clipped from V and 10 bases from J, the junction kept 8 bases outside the gene matches. CDR3 size: 14 residues. The V gene's germline CDR1 is SNHLY and CDR2 FYNNEI. As DNA, the CDR3 is TGTGCCAGCAGTGGTTCTAGCGGGGACCCCGAGCAGTTCTTC. Its protein product is CASSGSSGDPEQFF.

The V call is TRBV5-6, the J call TRBJ2-2; D unclear. The V end lost 2 bases, the J end lost 7 bases, and 15 bases lay between the germline ends. Per the germline V gene, CDR1 is SGHDT and CDR2 is YYEEEE. CDR3 length: 15 amino acids. CDR3 in DNA: TGTGCCAGCAGCTTATTGTGGTTGGAGTACGGGGAGCTGTTTTTT. This translates into CASSLLWLEYGELFF.

The chain joins TRBV12-5 to TRBJ2-3, with D uncertain. The CDR3 sequence is 13 residues long. V was cut by 3 bases and J by 6 bases, with 10 bases left in between. Germline V gives CDR1 LGHNT, CDR2 FRNRAP. The CDR3, as DNA: TGTGCTAGTGGTTTTCGGGTCGAGGATACGCAGTATTTT. This encodes CASGFRVEDTQYF.

J is TRBJ2-1 and V is TRBV2; 9 positions agree with TRBD2. The CDR3 has 14 residues. Unmatched junction bases numbered 7, after V lost 6 bases and J lost 7 bases. Per the germline V gene, CDR1 is SNHLY and CDR2 is FYNNEI. CDR3 protein: CASSIAGGNNEQFF. The CDR3 DNA sequence: TGTGCCAGCAGCATCGCGGGGGGGAATAATGAGCAGTTCTTC.

V usage is TRBV4-1 and J usage is TRBJ1-1; TRBD1 matches 7 bases. Trimming removed 3 bases from V and 1 base from J; junction bases left unmatched: 5. Per the germline V gene, CDR1 is MGHRA and CDR2 is YSYEKL. The CDR3 is 15 amino acids. CDR3: CASSQPGQKNTEAFF. CDR3 nucleotide sequence: TGCGCCAGCAGCCAGCCGGGACAGAAGAACACTGAAGCTTTCTTT.

The chain uses TRBV5-1 and TRBJ1-1; D is unresolved. The CDR3 runs 14 residues. V lost 0 bases to trimming and J lost 1 base, with 7 bases between them. Germline assignment: CDR1 SGHRS and CDR2 YFSETQ. The CDR3 nucleotides read TGCGCCAGCAGCTTGGGATACGGGAACACTGAAGCTTTCTTT. Translating it yields CASSLGYGNTEAFF.

The chain is built from TRBV5-1 and TRBJ2-2; D gene unclear. V lost 0 bases and J 6 bases, leaving 12 bases between the germline ends. The germline gives CDR1 SGHRS, CDR2 YFSETQ. This CDR3 is built from 15 residues. DNA of the CDR3: TGCGCCAGCAGCTTGGCCACGGTCGAGGCCGGGGAGCTGTTTTTT. Translation gives CASSLATVEAGELFF.

The V and J genes are TRBV4-2 and TRBJ2-1; perhaps TRBD2 as D (7 bases). Germline CDR1 reads LGHNA; CDR2 reads YNFKEQ. Between the trimmed V and J ends, which lost 1 base and 4 bases, there was a span of 14 bases. The CDR3 is 16 amino acids. The CDR3 region is CASSQVGRGLYNEQFF. CDR3 DNA: TGTGCCAGCAGCCAAGTTGGGCGGGGGCTATACAATGAGCAGTTCTTC.

The rearrangement links TRBV7-9 to TRBJ1-4, with D possibly being TRBD1 (5 bases). CDR1 and CDR2 from the germline V gene are SEHNR and FQNEAQ (reference sequence). The CDR3 extends over 15 amino acids. V was cut by 0 bases and J by 2 bases, with 7 bases left in between. The CDR3 nucleotides read TGTGCCAGCAGCTTAGCGCAGGGCACTAATGAAAAACTGTTTTTT. Its protein is CASSLAQGTNEKLFF.

J is TRBJ2-5 and V is TRBV2; 9 nucleotides agree with TRBD2. The trim removed 8 bases at V and 3 bases at J, leaving 1 base unmatched. Germline lookup yields CDR1 SNHLY and CDR2 FYNNEI. CDR3 size: 12 residues. The CDR3 DNA sequence: TGTGCCAGCCGACTAGCGGAAGAGACCCAGTACTTC. Translation gives CASRLAEETQYF.

V gene TRBV6-1 combines with J gene TRBJ2-7; D is perhaps TRBD2 (7 bases). Trimming took off 3 bases at V and 4 bases at J, with 19 bases between the two ends. The CDR3 is 16 amino acids. Germline CDR1 is MNHNS and CDR2 is SASEGT. CDR3 sequence reads: CASSDGGRGGRYEQYF. The DNA for the CDR3 is TGTGCCAGCAGTGATGGCGGAAGGGGGGGAAGGTACGAGCAGTACTTC.